Below are 17 T cell receptor beta chains sequenced from a single sample in a study of identical twins. TCRdb recomputed calls from the 5' RACE reads with MiXCR, one row per CDR3 protein. Of about 530,000 distinct CDR3 sequences listed, about a fifth are singletons. This sample also appeared in a second study, on yellow fever vaccine responses in identical twins.

Input material: CD4+ T cells sorted from blood. These receptors originate from a woman aged 18-30 years in good health.

This clonotype was found a few times. This chain links TRBV10-3 with TRBJ1-1, with no clear D. The CDR3 is made up of 16 amino acids. Trimming removed 3 bases at V and 0 bases at J, with 14 bases between. The V gene's germline CDR1 is ENHRY and CDR2 SYGVKD. This chain's CDR3 is CAISESIGSMNTEAFF. Written as DNA, the CDR3 is TGTGCCATCAGTGAATCTATTGGCAGCATGAACACTGAAGCTTTCTTT.

This clonotype was picked up a small number of times. The gene calls are TRBV5-1 and TRBJ2-1; D gene ambiguous. This CDR3 is built from 15 residues. The V end was cut by 0 bases, the J end by 1 base, with 8 bases between. The germline V gene has CDR1 SGHRS and CDR2 YFSETQ. The DNA of the CDR3 is TGCGCCAGCAGCTTGGATGGGCATTCCTACAATGAGCAGTTCTTC. Its translation: CASSLDGHSYNEQFF.

This clonotype turned up a few times. The chain is built from TRBV10-1 and TRBJ2-3; D is undetermined. CDR1 WNHNN and CDR2 SYGVQD come from the germline V gene (reference sequence). Trimming removed 0 bases from V and 3 bases from J, with 7 bases in between. The CDR3 sequence is 14 residues long. CDR3 protein: CASSESLGTDTQYF. The CDR3 nucleotides read TGCGCCAGCAGTGAGTCCTTGGGAACAGATACGCAGTATTTT.

This clonotype was seen a handful of times. V is TRBV7-2 and J is TRBJ2-2, with D perhaps matching TRBD1 (6 bases). The germline V gene has CDR1 SGHTA and CDR2 FQGNSA. The CDR3 covers 16 residues. V was clipped by 3 bases and J by 1 base, with 12 bases between them. CDR3 bases: TGTGCCAGCAGCTTCGCCGGGACACTGAACACCGGGGAGCTGTTTTTT. Amino acids: CASSFAGTLNTGELFF.

In regard to this clonotype: One end of the junction fails to match germline, which may point to a read error. The chain uses TRBV2 and TRBJ1-6, with D maybe TRBD1 (5 bases). The CDR3 has 16 residues. Germline assignment: CDR1 SNHLY and CDR2 FYNNEI. CDR3 bases: TGTGCCAGCAGCGAAGCTTCGGGGGGATATAATTCACCCCTCCACTTT. This gives the protein CASSEASGGYNSPLHF.

The chain links TRBV20-1 to TRBJ1-6, with a weak D call TRBD1 (6 bases). This CDR3 spans 13 amino acids. Germline V gene lookup returns CDR1 DFQATT and CDR2 SNEGSKA (reference sequence). V lost 5 bases and J 6 bases, leaving 11 bases between the germline ends. The CDR3 sequence is CSAPDRSNSPLHF. In DNA, the CDR3 is TGCAGTGCTCCCGACAGGAGTAATTCACCCCTCCACTTT.

As concerns this clonotype: One junction end disagrees with the germline gene, perhaps due to a read error. The chain combines TRBV6-1 with TRBJ2-1; the match to TRBD2 covers 9 bases. The CDR3 loop spans 17 amino acids. Germline V CDR1 and CDR2: MNHNS, SASEGT. For the CDR3, the DNA is TGTGCCAGCAATGAAATCTTGGGGCTAGCGGGAAGACAAGAGCAGTTCTTC. It encodes CASNEILGLAGRQEQFF.

This clonotype was picked up a small number of times. The gene calls are TRBV5-5 and TRBJ2-1, with 9 bases lining up with TRBD2. Germline assignment: CDR1 SGHKS and CDR2 YYEKEE (reference sequence). This CDR3 has 15 residues. V trimming: 0 bases; J trimming: 7 bases; junction bases outside the gene matches: 5. This CDR3 is CASSLGAGGINEQFF. Here the CDR3 DNA reads TGTGCCAGCAGCTTGGGGGCGGGAGGGATAAATGAGCAGTTCTTC.

This clonotype was counted between two and nine times. The V call is TRBV4-1, the J call TRBJ1-4; D is ambiguous. V was pared by 3 bases and J by 4 bases, with 15 bases between. Germline CDR1 is MGHRA and CDR2 is YSYEKL. The CDR3 has 16 amino acids. CDR3 sequence reads: CASSQRAPAINEKLFF. The CDR3 region has the DNA TGCGCCAGCAGCCAGCGGGCACCAGCTATTAATGAAAAACTGTTTTTT.

This clonotype was picked up many times. The chain is built from TRBV20-1 and TRBJ2-5, with D hard to call. Germline assignment: CDR1 DFQATT and CDR2 SNEGSKA (reference sequence). The CDR3 length is 12 residues. Trimming took 1 base from V and 5 from J, leaving 8 bases between them. CDR3 bases: TGCAGTGCTAGAGGCCGGACGGAGACCCAGTACTTC. It is translated as CSARGRTETQYF.

This sequence joins TRBV4-2 and TRBJ1-6; TRBD1 agrees at 7 bases. The J segment lost 5 bases and the V segment lost 10 bases, leaving 5 bases of the junction unmatched. The CDR3 extends over 13 amino acids. From germline, CDR1 is LGHNA and CDR2 YNFKEQ. CDR3 amino acids: CAITDRNNSPLHF. The CDR3 DNA reads TGTGCCATCACGGACAGGAATAATTCACCCCTCCACTTT.

The genes are TRBV12-3 or TRBV12-4 and TRBJ2-1, with 7 bases matching TRBD2. The CDR3 is made up of 13 amino acids. The ends lost 3 bases at V and 11 bases at J; junction bases unmatched: 7. The CDR3 region is CASSLGLAAQQFF. CDR3 bases: TGTGCCAGCAGTTTGGGGCTAGCGGCTCAGCAGTTCTTC.

V usage is TRBV29-1 and J usage is TRBJ1-1, with D possibly being TRBD1 (6 bases). V lost 6 bases, J lost 8 bases, and 16 bases lay in between. The CDR3 runs 12 residues. Germline V CDR1 and CDR2: SQVTM, ANQGSEA. The CDR3 DNA follows: TGCAGCGTGGTGGGGGGCGGCAACGAAGCTTTCTTT. As protein: CSVVGGGNEAFF.

This clonotype has a handful of counts. The chain links TRBV12-3 or TRBV12-4 to TRBJ2-3, with TRBD2 matching over 7 bases. The J segment lost 8 bases and the V segment lost 10 bases, leaving 6 bases of the junction unmatched. The CDR3 has 11 amino acids. CDR3 sequence (DNA): TGTGCCACCGCCGGCGGGGGTACGCAGTATTTT. Its protein product is CATAGGGTQYF.

The chain couples TRBV14 to TRBJ2-5, with D possibly being TRBD1 or TRBD2 (5 bases each). V was pared by 2 bases and J by 5 bases, with 18 bases between. This CDR3 is built from 16 residues. Germline V gene sequence: CDR1 SGHDN, CDR2 FVKESK. In DNA form, the CDR3 reads TGTGCCAGCAGCCAAAGCGGAAGGGGCAGCAGGGAGACCCAGTACTTC. This encodes CASSQSGRGSRETQYF. Full variable domain (outside the CDR3, taken from reference TRBV14 and TRBJ2-5): EAGVTQFPSHSVIEKGQTVTLRCDPISGHDNLYWYRRVMGKEIKFLLHFVKESKQDESGMPNNRFLAERTGGTYSTLKVQPAELEDSGVYFCASSQSGRGSRETQYFGPGTRLLVL.

This clonotype was seen ten or more times. The V gene is TRBV12-3 or TRBV12-4, the J gene TRBJ2-2; D gene uncertain. V dropped 2 bases and J dropped 5 bases, with 12 bases sitting between them. The CDR3 has 15 amino acids. CDR3 nucleotide sequence: TGTGCCAGCAGTTTATTCCCGGATATGACCGGGGAGCTGTTTTTT. Its translation: CASSLFPDMTGELFF.

In its sample, this clonotype was seen a few times. This sequence joins TRBV20-1 and TRBJ1-6, with TRBD1 matching 8 bases. CDR1 and CDR2 from the germline V gene are DFQATT and SNEGSKA (reference sequence). V lost 2 bases and J lost 13; bases outside the gene matches: 7. This CDR3 has 13 residues. The CDR3 DNA is TGCAGTGCTAGATCCCGGACAGGGTCTCCCCTCCACTTT. This encodes CSARSRTGSPLHF.